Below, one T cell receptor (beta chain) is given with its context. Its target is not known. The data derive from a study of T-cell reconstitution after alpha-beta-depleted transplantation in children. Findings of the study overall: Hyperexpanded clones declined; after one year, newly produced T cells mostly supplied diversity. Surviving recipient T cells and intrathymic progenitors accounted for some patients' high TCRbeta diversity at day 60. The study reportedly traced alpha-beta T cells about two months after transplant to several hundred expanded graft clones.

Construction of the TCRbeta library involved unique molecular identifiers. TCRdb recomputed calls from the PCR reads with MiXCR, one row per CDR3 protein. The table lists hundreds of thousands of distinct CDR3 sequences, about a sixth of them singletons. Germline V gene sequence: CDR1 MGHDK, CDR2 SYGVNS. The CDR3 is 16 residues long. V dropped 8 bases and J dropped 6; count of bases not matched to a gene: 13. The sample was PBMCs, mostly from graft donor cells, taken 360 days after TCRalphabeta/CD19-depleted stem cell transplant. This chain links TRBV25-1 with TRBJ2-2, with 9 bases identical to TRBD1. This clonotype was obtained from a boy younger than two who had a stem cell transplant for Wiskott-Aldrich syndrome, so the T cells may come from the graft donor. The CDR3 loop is CASGKHRGRGPGELFF. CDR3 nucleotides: TGTGCCAGCGGCAAACACAGGGGGCGAGGTCCCGGGGAGCTGTTTTTT.